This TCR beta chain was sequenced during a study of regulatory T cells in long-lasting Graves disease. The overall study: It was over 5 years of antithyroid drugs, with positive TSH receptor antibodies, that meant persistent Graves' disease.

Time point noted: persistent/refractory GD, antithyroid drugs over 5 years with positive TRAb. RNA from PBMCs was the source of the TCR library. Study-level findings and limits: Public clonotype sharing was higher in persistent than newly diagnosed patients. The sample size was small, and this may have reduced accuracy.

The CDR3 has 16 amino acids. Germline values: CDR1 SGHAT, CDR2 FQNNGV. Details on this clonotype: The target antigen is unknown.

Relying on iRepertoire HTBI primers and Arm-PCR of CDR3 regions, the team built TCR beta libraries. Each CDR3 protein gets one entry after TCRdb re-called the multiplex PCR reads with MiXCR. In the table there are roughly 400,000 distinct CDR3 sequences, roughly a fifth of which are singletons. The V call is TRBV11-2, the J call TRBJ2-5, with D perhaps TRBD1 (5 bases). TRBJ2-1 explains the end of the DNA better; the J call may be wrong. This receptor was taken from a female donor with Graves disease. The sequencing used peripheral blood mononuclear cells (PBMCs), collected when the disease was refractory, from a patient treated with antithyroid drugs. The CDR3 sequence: CASSLDRPGFGNEQFF. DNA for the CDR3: TGTGCCAGCAGCTTAGATCGGCCAGGGTTCGGTAATGAGCAGTTCTTC.